This T cell receptor (beta chain) was captured in a study of graft-versus-host responses after intestinal transplantation. Study-level background: Recipients got multivisceral, liver-intestinal, or isolated intestinal transplants.

Method: immunoSEQ multiplex PCR; TCRdb's copy keeps in-frame clones and lacks some. The table lists 74,000 or so clones, roughly 90% of them singletons, with roughly 0.66% in the top ten. CDR1 is LNHDA and CDR2 is SQIVND in the germline V gene (reference sequence). V lost 4 bases to trimming and J lost 4 bases, with 13 bases between them. The CDR3 consists of 14 residues. This receptor was obtained from a human patient who received an intestinal transplant, so some T cells may come from the graft donor. The chain combines TRBV19 with TRBJ2-5; tentative D call: TRBD1 (6 bases). Specimen: PBMCs, collected 98 days after intestinal transplantation. The CDR3 nucleotides read TGTGCCAGTAGTAGGGTACAGGGCCGAGAGACCCAGTACTTC. It translates to CASSRVQGRETQYF.